This paragraph covers one T cell receptor beta chain sequence. TCRdb's table, derived via immunoSEQ multiplex PCR, lists solely in-frame clones and lacks some. The sample contains around 200,000 clones, roughly 93% of which appear only once. The data derive from a study of T cell responses to AZD1222 COVID-19 vaccine. V was pared by 3 bases and J by 5 bases, with 8 bases of the junction left unmatched. This CDR3 is 15 amino acids long. The V gene's germline CDR1 is ENHRY and CDR2 SYGVKD. The receptor's source is an adult in good health. The chain employs TRBV10-3 and TRBJ2-5; 8 bases line up with TRBD2. The sequencing used peripheral blood, collected on day 0 of AZD1222 vaccination. As DNA, the CDR3 is TGTGCCATCAGTGAAAATCGGGGGGGCCCCGAGACCCAGTACTTC. This gives the protein CAISENRGGPETQYF.